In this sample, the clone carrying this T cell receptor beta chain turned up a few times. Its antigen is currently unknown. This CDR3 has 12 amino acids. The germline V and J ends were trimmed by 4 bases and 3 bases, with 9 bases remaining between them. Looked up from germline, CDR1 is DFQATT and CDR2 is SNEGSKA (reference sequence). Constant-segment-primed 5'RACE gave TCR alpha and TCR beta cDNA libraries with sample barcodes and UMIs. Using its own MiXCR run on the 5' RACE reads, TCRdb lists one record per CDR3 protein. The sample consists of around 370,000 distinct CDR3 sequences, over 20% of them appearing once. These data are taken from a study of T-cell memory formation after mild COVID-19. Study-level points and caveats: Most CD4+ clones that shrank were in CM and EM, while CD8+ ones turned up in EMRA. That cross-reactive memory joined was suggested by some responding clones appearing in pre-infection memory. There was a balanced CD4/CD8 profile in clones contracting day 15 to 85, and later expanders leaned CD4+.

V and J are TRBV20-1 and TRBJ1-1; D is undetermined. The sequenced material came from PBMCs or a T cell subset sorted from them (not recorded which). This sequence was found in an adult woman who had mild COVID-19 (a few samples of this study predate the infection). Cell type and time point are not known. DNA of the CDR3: TGCAGTGCTACTACCTACGACACTGAAGCTTTCTTT. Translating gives CSATTYDTEAFF.